A selection of T cell receptor beta chains follows, all from one sample in a study of T-cell reconstitution after alpha-beta-depleted transplantation in children. TCRdb passed the PCR reads through MiXCR, listing each CDR3 protein once. Among around 700,000 distinct CDR3 sequences listed, around 14% were seen once. Sample: PBMCs, taken before TCRalphabeta/CD19-depleted stem cell transplant. These receptors were obtained from a girl aged 2-10 years with congenital amegakaryocytic thrombocytopenia, due to receive a stem cell transplant. Each CDR3 is given with its conserved first and last residue. D genes are given only for firm matches. Not every row has a clone size; where given, it reads once, few, many or a size class.

many	TRBV20-1	TRBD2	TRBJ2-5	TGCAGTGCTAGACCTAGCGGGAGGGTCCTGGAGACCCAGTACTTC	CSARPSGRVLETQYF
few	TRBV5-1	-	TRBJ2-1	TGCGCCAGCAGCTTTCTACTAACAGGATCTAGTTACAATGAGCAGTTCTTC	CASSFLLTGSSYNEQFF
-	TRBV6-1	-	TRBJ2-7	TGTGCCAGCACCTCAAGCCCAGGCCCCTACGAGCAGTACTTC	CASTSSPGPYEQYF
many	TRBV5-1	-	TRBJ2-5	TGCGCCAGCCGAACCTCAGGTTTGGAGACCCAGTACTTC	CASRTSGLETQYF
-	TRBV12-3/TRBV12-4	-	TRBJ2-3	TGTGCCAGCAGTTTTACGGGACCCCCCCCTGATACGCAGTATTTT	CASSFTGPPPDTQYF
many	TRBV7-8	-	TRBJ2-7	TGTGCCAGCAGCTTAGATGGGCAGCGCTACGAGCAGTACTTC	CASSLDGQRYEQYF
many	TRBV5-1	-	TRBJ2-1	TGCGCCAGCAGCAGGGATCTACGGAGTGAGCAGTTCTTC	CASSRDLRSEQFF
-	TRBV4-1	-	TRBJ2-7	TGCGCCAGCAGCCAGGTAACGGGACGCGACTCCTACGAGCAGTACTTC	CASSQVTGRDSYEQYF
many	TRBV7-8	-	TRBJ2-1	TGTGCCAGCAGCTTAATGGCCTATGAGCAGTTCTTC	CASSLMAYEQFF
many	TRBV20-1	-	TRBJ1-5	TGCAGTGCTAGAGAGGGAGGGGTCCAGCCCCAGCATTTT	CSAREGGVQPQHF
many	TRBV5-5	TRBD2	TRBJ2-1	TGTGCCAGCAGCTGGACCGGGGGGGAATACAATGAGCAGTTCTTC	CASSWTGGEYNEQFF
many	TRBV7-9	-	TRBJ2-2	TGCGCCAGCAGCTTGGCTTCGGGGGAGCTGTTTTTT	CASSLASGELFF
few	TRBV10-2	-	TRBJ2-3	TGCGCCAGCAGTCCGACAGGAGGAGCGACAGATACGCAGTATTTT	CASSPTGGATDTQYF
few	TRBV5-5	-	TRBJ2-4	TGTGCCAGCAGCTTGGGGTTAATGGAAGCCAAAAACATTCAGTACTTC	CASSLGLMEAKNIQYF
-	TRBV7-3	TRBD1	TRBJ2-7	TGTGCCAGCAGCTTGACAGGGGAGGTCAGCGAGCAGTACTTC	CASSLTGEVSEQYF
many	TRBV5-1	-	TRBJ2-1	TGCGCCAGCAGCTTGCCGTCCCAAAGTGTGCAGTTCTTC	CASSLPSQSVQFF
many	TRBV20-1	-	TRBJ2-7	TGCAGTGCTATCCGGGACTTCAGCTACGAGCAGTACTTC	CSAIRDFSYEQYF
-	TRBV5-1	TRBD2	TRBJ2-5	TGCGCCAGCAGCTTGGTAGCGGGAGTCGGAGAGACCCAGTACTTC	CASSLVAGVGETQYF
many	TRBV20-1	TRBD2	TRBJ2-3	TGCAGTGCTGACACGTGGACTAGCGGGAGCCCCACAGATACGCAGTATTTT	CSADTWTSGSPTDTQYF
few	TRBV6-1	-	TRBJ2-5	TGTGCCAGCAGCCCCCCTCGTAGTACAAGTCAAGAGACCCAGTACTTC	CASSPPRSTSQETQYF
many	TRBV29-1	TRBD1	TRBJ1-2	TGCAGCGCCCGGACTGGACAGGGACATGGCTACACCTTC	CSARTGQGHGYTF
few	TRBV5-1	TRBD2	TRBJ2-7	TGCGCCAGCAGCTCTCGGGACTACCGCACCTACGAGCAGTACTTC	CASSSRDYRTYEQYF
many	TRBV6-1	-	TRBJ1-3	TGTGCCAGCATGAGCTCTGGAAACACCATATATTTT	CASMSSGNTIYF
-	TRBV11-1	TRBD2	TRBJ2-2	TGTGCCAGCAGCAACAGGGTTCTAAGTCTAGCGGGAGGATCCGGGGAGCTGTTTTTT	CASSNRVLSLAGGSGELFF
-	TRBV30	TRBD2	TRBJ2-5	TGTGCCTGTCAGTCGACTAGCGGACAAGAGACCCAGTACTTC	CACQSTSGQETQYF
few	TRBV5-6	-	TRBJ2-7	TGTGCCAGCAGCTTCACCGGGACGGGCTACGAGCAGTACTTC	CASSFTGTGYEQYF
few	TRBV29-1	-	TRBJ2-7	TGCAGCGCCAACAGGAGCCCATACGAGCAGTACTTC	CSANRSPYEQYF
few	TRBV25-1	-	TRBJ2-7	TGTGCCAGCAGTGAATCACCAGGGGGGGCCTACGAGCAGTACTTC	CASSESPGGAYEQYF
few	TRBV5-1	-	TRBJ1-2	TGCGCCAGCCGGGCAGGGAACTATGGCTACACCTTC	CASRAGNYGYTF
many	TRBV5-1	-	TRBJ1-2	TGCGCCAGCAGCTTGGAAGTTGCAAACTATGGCTACACCTTC	CASSLEVANYGYTF
-	TRBV7-6	-	TRBJ2-7	TGTGCCAGCAGCTTAGCTAGCGGAGGTACCTACGAGCAGTACTTC	CASSLASGGTYEQYF
-	TRBV3-1	-	TRBJ1-5	TGTGCCAGCAGCCGGCGGAATCAGCCCCAGCATTTT	CASSRRNQPQHF
few	TRBV7-3	TRBD2	TRBJ2-1	TGTGCCAGCAGCTTTCTTGGCGGGAGGGATTACAATGAGCAGTTCTTC	CASSFLGGRDYNEQFF
few	TRBV20-1	TRBD2	TRBJ2-1	TGCAGTGCCGAAACTAGCGGGAGGCGCAGCTCCTACAATGAGCAGTTCTTC	CSAETSGRRSSYNEQFF
few	TRBV3-1	-	TRBJ1-6	TGTGCCAGCAGCTTGTCGTCCAGGGGAGGCTCACCCCTCCACTTT	CASSLSSRGGSPLHF
few	TRBV7-2	-	TRBJ1-1	TGTGCCAGCAGCTTAAAAGTGTGGACTGAAGCTTTCTTT	CASSLKVWTEAFF
many	TRBV20-1	-	TRBJ1-1	TGCAGTTCTACACCGTTCACGGTGAACACTGAAGCTTTCTTT	CSSTPFTVNTEAFF
few	TRBV28	TRBD2	TRBJ2-5	TGTGCCAGCAGTTCGACTAGCGGGGACGTACAAGAGACCCAGTACTTC	CASSSTSGDVQETQYF
many	TRBV2	TRBD2	TRBJ2-3	TGTGCCAGCATAAGACTAGCGGGAGGGCTCACAGATACGCAGTATTTT	CASIRLAGGLTDTQYF
many	TRBV10-3	TRBD2	TRBJ2-1	TGTGCCATCAGTGAGCTAAGGACTAGCGGGAGCTATGAGCAGTTCTTC	CAISELRTSGSYEQFF
few	TRBV6-1	TRBD1	TRBJ2-7	TGTGCCAGCAGTGATGCCGTGTGGGACAGGAGAGACTACGAGCAGTACTTC	CASSDAVWDRRDYEQYF
few	TRBV7-8	TRBD1	TRBJ2-2	TGTGCCAGCAGCCAAGGACCGGGACAGGGTAACACCGGGGAGCTGTTTTTT	CASSQGPGQGNTGELFF
many	TRBV20-1	TRBD2	TRBJ2-1	TGCAGTGCTAGAAGAGTACTAGCGGTCTCCTACAATGAGCAGTTCTTC	CSARRVLAVSYNEQFF
few	TRBV7-2	TRBD1	TRBJ1-2	TGTGCCAGCAGCTCACCCTCAAGTCAGGGGGTAGGCGGCTACACCTTC	CASSSPSSQGVGGYTF
few	TRBV7-6	-	TRBJ2-5	TGTGCCAGCAGCTTAAGAAAGGAAGTGGGTCAAGAGACCCAGTACTTC	CASSLRKEVGQETQYF
-	TRBV20-1	TRBD2	TRBJ2-2	TGCAGTGCTAGGGCACCTAGCGGGAGTACCACCGGGGAGCTGTTTTTT	CSARAPSGSTTGELFF
-	TRBV5-6	TRBD1	TRBJ1-2	TGTGCCAGCAGCTTGACGCCACCGGGACAGGGGTCCTACACCTTC	CASSLTPPGQGSYTF
few	TRBV6-5	-	TRBJ2-2	TGTGCCAGCAGTTCAAAACAAAATGACCGGAACACCGGGGAGCTGTTTTTT	CASSSKQNDRNTGELFF
-	TRBV5-6	-	TRBJ2-7	TGTGCCAGCAGCTTCCCCCCCCAATACGAGCAGTACTTC	CASSFPPQYEQYF
-	TRBV5-6	-	TRBJ1-2	TGTGCCAGCAGTTATGGGCAGCCTTGGGGCTACACCTTC	CASSYGQPWGYTF